These 20 T cell receptor beta chains were all obtained from the same sample, sequenced in a study of early T cells in non-severe SARS-CoV-2 infection. TCRdb re-derived calls from the 5' RACE reads in MiXCR, one entry per CDR3 protein. The data hold 56,000 or so distinct CDR3 sequences, with roughly 10% observed a single time. Sample: whole blood. These TCRs come from an adult who was a healthcare worker with PCR-confirmed SARS-CoV-2 infection or an uninfected control (not recorded which).

The CDR3 is CASSWRSYGYTF. As DNA, the CDR3 is TGTGCCAGCAGTTGGCGTTCCTATGGCTACACCTTC. This chain connects TRBV6-2 or TRBV6-3 to TRBJ1-2; D is unclear. There are 12 residues in the CDR3. Germline values: CDR1 MNHEY, CDR2 SVGEGT. Deletions cut 4 bases from V and 4 bases from J, with 7 bases between.

The CDR3 here is CASSPFNSYNEQFF. The CDR3 nucleotides are TGTGCCAGCAGCCCGTTTAACTCCTACAATGAGCAGTTCTTC. This chain links TRBV9 with TRBJ2-1, with D uncertain. This CDR3 is 14 amino acids long. Germline values: CDR1 SGDLS, CDR2 YYNGEE. Trimming shortened V by 4 bases and J by 0 bases, and 8 bases separated the two germline ends.

This clonotype was counted many times. CDR3 loop: CSARDRTSVYEQYF. CDR3 in DNA: TGCAGTGCTAGAGATCGTACTAGCGTTTACGAGCAGTACTTC. The chain joins TRBV20-1 to TRBJ2-7; 7 bases match TRBD2. The CDR3 runs to 14 residues. CDR1 and CDR2 (germline): DFQATT, SNEGSKA (reference sequence). V dropped 0 bases and J dropped 4; count of bases not matched to a gene: 6.

The chain uses TRBV6-5 and TRBJ2-7; 9 bases align to TRBD2. The germline V gene has CDR1 MNHEY and CDR2 SVGAGI. The length of the CDR3 is 15 residues. The V segment lost 2 bases and the J segment 6 bases; nucleotides outside the gene matches: 8. CDR3 sequence: CASSYEIAGAREQYF. CDR3 DNA: TGTGCCAGCAGTTACGAGATAGCGGGAGCTCGCGAGCAGTACTTC.

This clonotype was counted ten times or more. CDR3 nucleotide sequence: TGTGCCAGCTCACCTCAGGGAGGTACCTACGAGCAGTACTTC. It yields the protein CASSPQGGTYEQYF. The chain combines TRBV18 with TRBJ2-7, with D possibly being TRBD2 (6 bases). Trimming took off 3 bases at V and 2 bases at J, with 11 bases between the two ends. Germline CDR1 KGHSH, CDR2 LQKENI. The length of the CDR3 is 14 residues.

In this sample, this clonotype turned up many times. The chain uses TRBV6-5 and TRBJ1-1; D gene uncertain. The CDR3 sequence is 16 residues long. Between the trimmed V and J ends, which lost 2 bases and 1 base, there was a span of 14 bases. From germline, CDR1 is MNHEY and CDR2 SVGAGI. CDR3 region: CASSYRTAGQNTEAFF. The CDR3 DNA reads TGTGCCAGCAGTTACCGTACGGCAGGTCAGAACACTGAAGCTTTCTTT.

This clonotype occurred a few times. CDR3: CASRGESSSYNEQFF. CDR3 coding DNA: TGTGCCAGCAGGGGCGAGTCAAGCTCCTACAATGAGCAGTTCTTC. The V and J genes are TRBV7-3 and TRBJ2-1; D remains ambiguous. The CDR3 covers 15 residues. Per germline, CDR1 SGHTA and CDR2 FQGTGA. V lost 6 bases and J lost 0, with 12 bases in between. The entire variable domain, with the rest obtained from reference TRBV7-3 and TRBJ2-1, is as follows: GAGVSQTPSNKVTEKGKYVELRCDPISGHTALYWYRQSLGQGPEFLIYFQGTGAADDSGLPNDRFFAVRPEGSVSTLKIQRTERGDSAVYLCASRGESSSYNEQFFGPGTRLTVL.

At least ten counts were recorded for this clonotype. The J gene is TRBJ2-1, the V gene TRBV20-1, with 9 bases identical to TRBD2. The germline V gene has CDR1 DFQATT and CDR2 SNEGSKA (reference sequence). With V trimmed by 0 bases and J by 1 base, 4 bases remained unmatched. The CDR3 runs 16 residues. The CDR3 coding sequence is TGCAGTGCTAGAGAATCAAGCGGGGGGTCCTACAATGAGCAGTTCTTC. It translates to CSARESSGGSYNEQFF.

The chain joins TRBV20-1 to TRBJ1-6; the D gene is possibly TRBD1 (6 bases). V was clipped by 0 bases and J by 10 bases, with 19 bases between them. The length of the CDR3 is 16 residues. Germline CDR1 reads DFQATT; CDR2 reads SNEGSKA (reference sequence). The CDR3 DNA is TGCAGTGCTAGAGATTCGGCCAGGGGCGATGGATCACCCCTCCACTTT. This sequence encodes CSARDSARGDGSPLHF.

The rearrangement joins TRBV12-3 or TRBV12-4 to TRBJ2-3; TRBD2 might be the D (5 bases). V lost 7 bases to trimming and J lost 11 bases, with 19 bases between them. The CDR3 loop spans 13 amino acids. The CDR3 region is CASTVDWLMGQYF. CDR3 DNA: TGTGCCAGCACCGTGGACTGGCTCATGGGGCAGTATTTT.

The table lists this clonotype with a few counts. V and J are TRBV5-1 and TRBJ2-7, with 7 bases matching TRBD2. The CDR3 totals 15 residues. V was pared by 0 bases and J by 5 bases, with 8 bases of the junction left unmatched. Germline V gene lookup returns CDR1 SGHRS and CDR2 YFSETQ. CDR3 amino acids: CASSLAGLPQDEQYF. Here the CDR3 DNA reads TGCGCCAGCAGCTTGGCGGGACTACCGCAGGACGAGCAGTACTTC.

This clonotype came up many times. J is TRBJ2-1 and V is TRBV7-2; TRBD1 or TRBD2 may be the D gene (6 bases each). Germline CDR1 is SGHTA and CDR2 is FQGNSA. The CDR3 is made up of 15 amino acids. V was pared by 4 bases and J by 7 bases, with 17 bases between. The CDR3 DNA is TGTGCCAGCAGCTCCCGCTGGGGGGCCCGGAATGAGCAGTTCTTC. Amino acid sequence: CASSSRWGARNEQFF.

About this clonotype itself: At one end, the junction sequence differs from germline, possibly due to a read error. The J gene is TRBJ2-2, the V gene TRBV12-3 or TRBV12-4; D gene unclear. The CDR3 runs 11 residues. CDR3 residues: CASTLSGELFF. CDR3 nucleotides: TGTGCCAGCACTTTATCCGGGGAGCTGTTTTTT.

This clonotype was detected only a few times. This chain connects TRBV20-1 to TRBJ2-3, with TRBD1 as a possible D gene (5 bases). The V end was cut by 3 bases, the J end by 6 bases, with 13 bases between. The CDR3 length is 13 residues. Germline CDR1 is DFQATT and CDR2 is SNEGSKA (reference sequence). The CDR3 DNA sequence: TGCAGTGCTAGGGACACCACCACCGATACGCAGTATTTT. Amino acids: CSARDTTTDTQYF.

This clonotype was found many times. The chain combines TRBV6-1 with TRBJ1-5; tentative D call: TRBD1 (6 bases). Germline V CDR1 and CDR2: MNHNS, SASEGT. Trimming stripped 3 bases from V and 5 bases from J, with 17 bases between. This CDR3 has 16 residues. DNA for the CDR3: TGTGCCAGCAGTGACCTTACAGGGATGTGGGATCAGCCCCAGCATTTT. Residues: CASSDLTGMWDQPQHF.

The rearrangement joins TRBV12-3 or TRBV12-4 to TRBJ2-1; D gene uncertain. This CDR3 spans 14 amino acids. V dropped 1 base and J dropped 7 bases, with 11 bases sitting between them. CDR3 nucleotides: TGTGCCAGCAGTTTAGGGTTAAATTCGAATGAGCAGTTCTTC. As protein: CASSLGLNSNEQFF.

This clonotype has a count of ten or more. The rearrangement links TRBV12-3 or TRBV12-4 to TRBJ1-1; possibly TRBD1 for D (6 bases). Trimming shortened V by 8 bases and J by 2 bases, and 18 bases separated the two germline ends. This CDR3 is built from 15 residues. CDR3 region: CASHPGQGLNTEAFF. CDR3 DNA: TGTGCCAGCCATCCGGGGCAGGGGCTAAACACTGAAGCTTTCTTT.

This clonotype has just a few counts. The rearrangement links TRBV11-2 to TRBJ2-3; unclear D gene. The CDR3 consists of 14 residues. Germline CDR1 SGHAT, CDR2 FQNNGV. Trimming removed 2 bases from V and 5 bases from J, with 11 bases in between. The CDR3 protein is CASSLSQKRDTQYF. The CDR3 DNA is TGTGCCAGCAGCTTATCCCAGAAAAGAGATACGCAGTATTTT.

The sample holds a few counts of this clonotype. The genes are TRBV7-2 and TRBJ1-4; no clear D gene. The germline CDR1 and CDR2 sequences are SGHTA and FQGNSA. The germline V and J ends were trimmed by 1 base and 8 bases, with 17 bases remaining between them. The CDR3 extends over 16 amino acids. The CDR3 here is CASSLVYTIDSEKLFF. CDR3 DNA sequence: TGTGCCAGCAGCTTAGTATACACAATCGATTCCGAAAAACTGTTTTTT.

This clonotype was observed at least ten times. The chain links TRBV6-5 to TRBJ2-3, with 11 bases matching TRBD1. Per the germline V gene, CDR1 is MNHEY and CDR2 is SVGAGI. The CDR3 contains 17 residues. Germline trimming cut 2 bases from V and 3 bases from J; bases unmatched to any gene: 7. The CDR3 DNA reads TGTGCCAGCAGTTACCGGACAGGGGGCGGTGTGACAGATACGCAGTATTTT. Amino acid sequence: CASSYRTGGGVTDTQYF.